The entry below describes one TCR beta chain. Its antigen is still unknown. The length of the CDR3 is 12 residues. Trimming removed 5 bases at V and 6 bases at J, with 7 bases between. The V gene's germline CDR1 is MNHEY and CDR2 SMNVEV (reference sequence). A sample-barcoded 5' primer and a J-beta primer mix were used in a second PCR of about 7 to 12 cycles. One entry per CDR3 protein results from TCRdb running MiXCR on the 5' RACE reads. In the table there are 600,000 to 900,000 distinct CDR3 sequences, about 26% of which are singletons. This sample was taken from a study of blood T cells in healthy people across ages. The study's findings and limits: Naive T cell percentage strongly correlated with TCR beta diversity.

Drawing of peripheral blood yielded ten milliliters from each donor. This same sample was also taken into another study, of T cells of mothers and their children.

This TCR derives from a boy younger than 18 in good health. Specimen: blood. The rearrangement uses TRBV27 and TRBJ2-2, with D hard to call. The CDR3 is CASSGVAGELFF. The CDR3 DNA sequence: TGTGCCAGCAGTGGGGTCGCCGGGGAGCTGTTTTTT.